This note documents a single TCR beta chain sequence. This record comes from a study of blood T cell repertoires in COVID-19. Profiling relied on immunoSEQ multiplex PCR, and the TCRdb table lists in-frame clones only, not all of them. This table has around 370,000 clones, about 90% appearing once. The germline gives CDR1 SGHTA, CDR2 FQGNSA. The V and J ends lost 2 bases and 8 bases respectively, with 18 bases between them. This CDR3 is built from 15 residues. The chain has TRBV7-2 and TRBJ1-2, with D possibly matching TRBD1 (6 bases). The receptor was derived from a woman between 18 and 29 years old who had recovered from COVID-19. Material for sequencing was peripheral blood. The CDR3 region is CASSLTGYQKKGYTF. CDR3 nucleotides: TGTGCCAGCAGCTTAACAGGGTATCAAAAAAAAGGCTACACCTTC.